Detailed here is one T cell receptor (beta chain). Libraries were prepared by immunoSEQ multiplex PCR; TCRdb keeps only in-frame clonotypes and omits some of them. Of roughly 160,000 clones in the sample, approximately 84% were seen once. CDR3 length: 13 residues. V was clipped by 6 bases and J by 3 bases, with 12 bases between them. Germline lookup yields CDR1 SNHLY and CDR2 FYNNEI. This specimen comes from a study of blood T cell repertoires in COVID-19. This clonotype originated in a man aged 50 to 59 who had recovered from COVID-19. The V gene is TRBV2, the J gene TRBJ2-7; D perhaps matches TRBD1 (6 bases). Sequencing was performed on PBMCs or T cells enriched from blood (not recorded which). The CDR3 reads CASRLDSHYEQYF. CDR3 coding DNA: TGTGCCAGCAGGTTGGACAGTCACTACGAGCAGTACTTC.